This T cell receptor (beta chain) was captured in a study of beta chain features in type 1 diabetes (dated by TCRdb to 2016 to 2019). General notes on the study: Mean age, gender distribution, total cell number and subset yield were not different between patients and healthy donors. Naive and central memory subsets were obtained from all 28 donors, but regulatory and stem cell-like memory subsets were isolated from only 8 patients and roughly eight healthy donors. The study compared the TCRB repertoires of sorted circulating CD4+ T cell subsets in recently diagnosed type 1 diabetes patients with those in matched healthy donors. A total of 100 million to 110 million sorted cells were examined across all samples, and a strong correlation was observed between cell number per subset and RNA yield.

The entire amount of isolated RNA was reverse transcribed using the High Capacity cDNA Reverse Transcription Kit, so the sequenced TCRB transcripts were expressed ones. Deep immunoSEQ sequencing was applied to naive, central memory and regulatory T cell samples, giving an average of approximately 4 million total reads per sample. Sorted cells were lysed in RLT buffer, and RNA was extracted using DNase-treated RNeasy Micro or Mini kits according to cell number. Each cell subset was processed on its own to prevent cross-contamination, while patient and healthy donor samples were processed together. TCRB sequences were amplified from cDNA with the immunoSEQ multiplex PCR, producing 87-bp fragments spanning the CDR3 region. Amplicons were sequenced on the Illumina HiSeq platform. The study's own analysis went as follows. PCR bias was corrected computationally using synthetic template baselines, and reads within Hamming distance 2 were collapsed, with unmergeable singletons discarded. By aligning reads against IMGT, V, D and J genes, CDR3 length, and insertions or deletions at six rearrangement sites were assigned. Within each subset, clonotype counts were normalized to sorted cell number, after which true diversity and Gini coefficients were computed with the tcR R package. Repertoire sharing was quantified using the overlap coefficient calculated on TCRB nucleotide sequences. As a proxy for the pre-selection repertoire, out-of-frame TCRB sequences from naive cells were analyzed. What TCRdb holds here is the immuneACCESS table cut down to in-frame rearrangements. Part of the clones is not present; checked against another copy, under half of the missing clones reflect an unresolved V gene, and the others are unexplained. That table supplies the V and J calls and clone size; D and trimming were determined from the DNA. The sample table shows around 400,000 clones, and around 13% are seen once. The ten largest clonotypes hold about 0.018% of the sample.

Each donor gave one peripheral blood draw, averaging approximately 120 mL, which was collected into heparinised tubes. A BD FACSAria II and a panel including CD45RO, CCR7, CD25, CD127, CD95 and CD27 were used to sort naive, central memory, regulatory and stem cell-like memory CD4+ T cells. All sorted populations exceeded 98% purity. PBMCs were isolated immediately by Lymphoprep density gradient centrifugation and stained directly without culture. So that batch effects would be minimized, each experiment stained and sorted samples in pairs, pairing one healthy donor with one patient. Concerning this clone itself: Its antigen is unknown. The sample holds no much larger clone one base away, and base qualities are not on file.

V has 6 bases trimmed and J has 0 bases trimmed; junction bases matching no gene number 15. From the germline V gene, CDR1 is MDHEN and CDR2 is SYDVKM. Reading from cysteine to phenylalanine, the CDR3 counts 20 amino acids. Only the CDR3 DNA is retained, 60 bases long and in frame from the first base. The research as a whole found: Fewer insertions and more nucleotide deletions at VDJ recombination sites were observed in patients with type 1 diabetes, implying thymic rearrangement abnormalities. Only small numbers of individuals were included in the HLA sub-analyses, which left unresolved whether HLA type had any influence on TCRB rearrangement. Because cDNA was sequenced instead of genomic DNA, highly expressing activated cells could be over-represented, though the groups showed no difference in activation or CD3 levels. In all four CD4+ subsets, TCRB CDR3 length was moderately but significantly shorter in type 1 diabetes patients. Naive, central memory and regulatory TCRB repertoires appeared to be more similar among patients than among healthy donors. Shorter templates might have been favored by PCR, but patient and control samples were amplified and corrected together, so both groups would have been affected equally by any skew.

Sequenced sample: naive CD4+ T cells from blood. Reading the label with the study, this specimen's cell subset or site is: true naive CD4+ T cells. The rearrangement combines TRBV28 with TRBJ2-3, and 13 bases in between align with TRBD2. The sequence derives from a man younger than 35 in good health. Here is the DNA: TGTGCCAGCAGACCCGGGACTAGCGGGGCCTTACATCCTAGCACAGATACGCAGTATTTT. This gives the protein CASRPGTSGALHPSTDTQYF.